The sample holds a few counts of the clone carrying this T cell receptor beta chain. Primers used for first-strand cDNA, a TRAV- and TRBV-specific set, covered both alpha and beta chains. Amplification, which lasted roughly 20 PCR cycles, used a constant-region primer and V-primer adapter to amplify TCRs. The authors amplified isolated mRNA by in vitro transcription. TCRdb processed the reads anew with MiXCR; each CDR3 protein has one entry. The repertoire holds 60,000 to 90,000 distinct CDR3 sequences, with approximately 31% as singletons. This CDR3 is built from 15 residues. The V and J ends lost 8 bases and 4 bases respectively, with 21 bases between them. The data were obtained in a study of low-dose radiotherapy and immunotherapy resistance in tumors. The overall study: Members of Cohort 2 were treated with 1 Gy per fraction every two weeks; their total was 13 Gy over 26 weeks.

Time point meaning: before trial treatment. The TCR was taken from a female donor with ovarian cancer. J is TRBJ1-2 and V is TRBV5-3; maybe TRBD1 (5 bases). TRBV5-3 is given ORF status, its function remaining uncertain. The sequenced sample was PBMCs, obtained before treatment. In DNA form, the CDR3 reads TGTGCCAGCAGCAAGCTTACCCGACAGTCCTATGGCTACACCTTC. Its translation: CASSKLTRQSYGYTF.